These 23 T cell receptor beta chains came from one sample sequenced in a study of blood T cell repertoires in COVID-19. Sequencing used immunoSEQ multiplex PCR; TCRdb keeps in-frame clones, though not all of them. This sample has 350,000 or so clones, with nearly 90% found just once. Input material: peripheral blood. The receptors stem from a man aged 18 to 29 with active or convalescent COVID-19.

This sequence joins TRBV6-5 and TRBJ1-5; the D is unclear. The ends were cut back, 8 bases at V and 7 bases at J, with 12 bases in the middle. The CDR3 is 12 amino acids. Germline V gives CDR1 MNHEY, CDR2 SVGAGI. The DNA for the CDR3 is TGTGCCAGCGGCATGAGGGCCCAGCCCCAGCATTTT. It encodes CASGMRAQPQHF.

This rearrangement joins TRBV6-5 to TRBJ1-1; D is uncertain. The germline V gene encodes CDR1 MNHEY and CDR2 SVGAGI. The CDR3 loop spans 15 amino acids. V lost 2 bases and J 1 base, leaving 11 bases between the germline ends. This CDR3 is CASSYVVPGNTEAFF. The CDR3 nucleotides read TGTGCCAGCAGTTACGTAGTCCCAGGGAACACTGAAGCTTTCTTT.

The rearrangement uses TRBV19 and TRBJ2-7; TRBD1 might be the D (6 bases). CDR1 is LNHDA and CDR2 is SQIVND in the germline V gene (reference sequence). V shed 4 bases and J shed 5 bases, with 12 bases lying between them. The CDR3 consists of 13 residues. The CDR3 loop is CASSNWTENEQYF. DNA of the CDR3: TGTGCCAGTAGTAACTGGACAGAAAACGAGCAGTACTTC.

This clone was counted a few times. The chain recombines TRBV29-1 with TRBJ1-2; 8 positions agree with TRBD1. There are 14 residues in the CDR3. The junction had 4 bases not matched to a gene; V was cut back by 2 bases and J by 2 bases. The germline V gene encodes CDR1 SQVTM and CDR2 ANQGSEA. CDR3 nucleotides: TGCAGCGTTGAACCCAGGGGGCTCAACTATGGCTACACCTTC. Its protein product is CSVEPRGLNYGYTF.

V and J are TRBV9 and TRBJ2-1; 15 positions agree with TRBD2. The CDR3 is made up of 16 amino acids. The J segment lost 6 bases and the V segment lost 0 bases, leaving 1 base of the junction unmatched. Germline V gene data show CDR1 as SGDLS and CDR2 as YYNGEE. CDR3: CASSVAGLAGGNEQFF. The CDR3 coding sequence is TGTGCCAGCAGCGTAGCGGGACTAGCGGGGGGCAATGAGCAGTTCTTC.

The rearrangement joins TRBV5-1 to TRBJ2-1; D remains unclear. This CDR3 spans 15 amino acids. V lost 2 bases and J lost 4, with 13 bases in between. Germline V CDR1 and CDR2: SGHRS, YFSETQ. The CDR3 sequence: CASSLDITPYNEQFF. As DNA, the CDR3 is TGCGCCAGCAGCTTAGACATCACCCCGTACAATGAGCAGTTCTTC.

This clone was seen a single time. The gene calls are TRBV6-5 and TRBJ2-3; maybe TRBD1 (6 bases). Trimming took 6 bases from V and 2 from J, leaving 15 bases between them. The CDR3 spans 15 residues. CDR1 is MNHEY and CDR2 is SVGAGI in the germline V gene. For the CDR3, the DNA is TGTGCCAGCAGGTACCGGGACATACACACAGATACGCAGTATTTT. Protein: CASRYRDIHTDTQYF.

This clone was seen once. The J gene is TRBJ2-1, the V gene TRBV4-3; 7 bases line up with TRBD2. Germline V gene sequence: CDR1 LGHNA, CDR2 YSLEER. Trimming took 1 base from V and 7 from J; bases not matched to a gene: 16. The CDR3 totals 18 residues. The CDR3: CASSQGPSGIGLGNEQFF. Written as DNA, the CDR3 is TGCGCCAGCAGCCAAGGCCCCAGCGGGATTGGTCTAGGTAATGAGCAGTTCTTC.

CDR3 in DNA: TGTGCCAGCAGCTTATTCCGGGACAGGCCGGTCTCTGGAAACACCATATATTTT. Translation gives CASSLFRDRPVSGNTIYF. V gene TRBV7-9 combines with J gene TRBJ1-3; the match to TRBD1 covers 8 bases. Germline V gene data show CDR1 as SEHNR and CDR2 as FQNEAQ (reference sequence). V shed 2 bases, J shed 0 bases, and the junction held 9 bases outside the gene matches. The CDR3 loop spans 18 amino acids.

The J gene is TRBJ1-2, the V gene TRBV24-1; TRBD1 might be the D (5 bases). Germline V gives CDR1 KGHDR, CDR2 SFDVKD. Trimming removed 5 bases at V and 0 bases at J, with 15 bases between. CDR3 length: 16 amino acids. In DNA, the CDR3 is TGTGCCACCAGTGCCTCGGGCAGGGAAGCTAACTATGGCTACACCTTC. This codes for CATSASGREANYGYTF.

The genes are TRBV5-1 and TRBJ1-6; possibly TRBD1 for D (6 bases). CDR3 length equals 15 residues. Trimming cost V 1 base and J 3 bases, with 8 bases left between them. CDR1 SGHRS and CDR2 YFSETQ come from the germline V gene. The chain's CDR3 is CASSLWTDYNSPLHF. The CDR3 DNA reads TGCGCCAGCAGCTTGTGGACAGACTATAATTCACCCCTCCACTTT.

The chain couples TRBV5-1 to TRBJ2-5; 12 nucleotides line up with TRBD2. Trimming at V came to 7 bases and at J to 0 bases, leaving 4 bases not matched to a gene. This CDR3 is built from 15 residues. Germline V gene lookup returns CDR1 SGHRS and CDR2 YFSETQ. CDR3: CASARLAGDQETQYF. The CDR3 DNA sequence: TGCGCCAGCGCGAGACTAGCGGGGGACCAAGAGACCCAGTACTTC.

The J gene is TRBJ2-3, the V gene TRBV28; 8 bases match TRBD2. The length of the CDR3 is 17 residues. Germline V CDR1 and CDR2: MDHEN, SYDVKM. V lost 2 bases to trimming and J lost 3 bases; unmatched junction nucleotides: 10. The DNA for the CDR3 is TGTGCCAGCAGTTTAATCCCGCTACCGGGGGGGACAGATACGCAGTATTTT. Its protein product is CASSLIPLPGGTDTQYF.

This chain joins TRBV6-1 and TRBJ2-3; D gene unclear. The CDR3 runs 15 residues. CDR1 is MNHNS, CDR2 SASEGT, per germline. The V and J ends lost 2 bases and 2 bases respectively, with 11 bases between them. The CDR3, as DNA: TGTGCCAGCAGTGAAAGTGGGCCGCCCACAGATACGCAGTATTTT. Translation: CASSESGPPTDTQYF.

CDR3 region: CASSQATGVQPQHF. The CDR3 nucleotides are TGCGCCAGCAGCCAGGCGACAGGGGTTCAGCCCCAGCATTTT. The rearrangement links TRBV4-3 to TRBJ1-5; 8 positions agree with TRBD1. Per the germline V gene, CDR1 is LGHNA and CDR2 is YSLEER. The CDR3 covers 14 residues. After removal of 3 bases from V and 6 bases from J, the junction contained 4 bases not matched to a gene.

This clone was recorded only once. The rearrangement uses TRBV30 and TRBJ1-1; D is undetermined. V was pared by 8 bases and J by 9 bases, with 22 bases between. This CDR3 contains 13 residues. Germline V lookup: CDR1 GTSNPN, CDR2 SVGIG (reference sequence). CDR3 bases: TGTGCCGGCTTTCGCGAGGTAACGGCTAAAGCTTTCTTT. It encodes CAGFREVTAKAFF.

This rearrangement joins TRBV6-5 to TRBJ2-1; 10 bases match TRBD1. Germline values: CDR1 MNHEY, CDR2 SVGAGI. With V trimmed by 6 bases and J by 10 bases, 6 bases remained unmatched. CDR3 size: 13 residues. The CDR3: CASRRDRGPEQFF. The CDR3 nucleotides read TGTGCCAGCAGACGGGACAGGGGACCAGAGCAGTTCTTC.

The chain couples TRBV4-2 to TRBJ2-1, with 9 bases fitting TRBD1. Germline CDR1 is LGHNA and CDR2 is YNFKEQ. CDR3 length equals 17 residues. With V trimmed by 3 bases and J by 6 bases, 12 bases remained unmatched. The CDR3 sequence is CASSQVIRDREGNEQFF. CDR3 nucleotide sequence: TGTGCCAGCAGCCAGGTTATCCGGGACAGGGAGGGCAATGAGCAGTTCTTC.

This chain connects TRBV19 to TRBJ1-1; 8 bases align to TRBD1. Germline CDR1 and CDR2: LNHDA and SQIVND (reference sequence). This CDR3 comprises 16 residues. Germline trimming cut 8 bases from V and 4 bases from J; bases unmatched to any gene: 15. The CDR3 sequence is CASGERAGGSGTEAFF. The CDR3, as DNA: TGTGCCAGTGGAGAAAGGGCAGGGGGCTCGGGCACTGAAGCTTTCTTT.

The chain links TRBV11-3 to TRBJ2-3; 9 nucleotides align to TRBD1. The junction had 5 bases not matched to a gene; V was cut back by 6 bases and J by 1 base. The V gene's germline CDR1 is SGHNT and CDR2 YENEEA. This CDR3 has 15 amino acids. The CDR3 bases are TGTGCCAGCAGTTTCCGGACAGGGGGCACAGATACGCAGTATTTT. Translating it yields CASSFRTGGTDTQYF.

This chain connects TRBV5-1 to TRBJ1-3, with D possibly being TRBD1 (5 bases). Germline V gene lookup returns CDR1 SGHRS and CDR2 YFSETQ. The ends were cut back, 4 bases at V and 2 bases at J, with 19 bases in the middle. The CDR3 is 17 residues long. CDR3 DNA: TGCGCCAGCAGCAGGAGACAGATATTAGGGGCTGGAAACACCATATATTTT. It yields the protein CASSRRQILGAGNTIYF.

The rearrangement links TRBV6-2 or TRBV6-3 to TRBJ2-3; D might be TRBD2 (6 bases). Trimming took 2 bases from V and 2 from J, leaving 8 bases between them. CDR1 and CDR2 (germline): MNHEY, SVGEGT. The CDR3 consists of 14 residues. Written as DNA, the CDR3 is TGTGCCAGCAGTTACGTAGCGGACACAGATACGCAGTATTTT. Translation: CASSYVADTDTQYF.

J is TRBJ2-3 and V is TRBV12-3 or TRBV12-4; D remains ambiguous. The CDR3 sequence is 12 residues long. V dropped 3 bases and J dropped 4 bases, with 5 bases sitting between them. The CDR3 nucleotides read TGTGCCAGCAGTTTCTCGTCAGATACGCAGTATTTT. Its translation: CASSFSSDTQYF.